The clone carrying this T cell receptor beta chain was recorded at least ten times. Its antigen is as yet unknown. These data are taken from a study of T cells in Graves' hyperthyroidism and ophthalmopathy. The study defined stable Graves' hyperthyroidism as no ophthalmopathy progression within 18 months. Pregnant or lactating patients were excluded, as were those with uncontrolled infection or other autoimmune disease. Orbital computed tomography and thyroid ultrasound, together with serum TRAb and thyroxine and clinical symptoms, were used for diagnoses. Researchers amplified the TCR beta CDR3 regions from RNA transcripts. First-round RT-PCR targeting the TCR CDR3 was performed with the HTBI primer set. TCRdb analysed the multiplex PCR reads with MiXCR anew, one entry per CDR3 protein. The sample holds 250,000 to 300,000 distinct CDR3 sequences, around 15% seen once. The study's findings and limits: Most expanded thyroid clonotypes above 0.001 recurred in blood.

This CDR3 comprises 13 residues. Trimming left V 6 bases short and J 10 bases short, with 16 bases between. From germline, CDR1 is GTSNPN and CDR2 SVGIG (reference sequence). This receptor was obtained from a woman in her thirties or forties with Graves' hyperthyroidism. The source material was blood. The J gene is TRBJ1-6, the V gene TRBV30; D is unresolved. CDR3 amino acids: CACSGSHLSPLHF. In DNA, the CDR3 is TGTGCCTGCTCCGGGTCCCACCTCTCACCCCTCCACTTT.